The clone carrying this TCR beta chain was recorded many times. Its specificity is unknown. Trimming removed 3 bases at V and 4 bases at J, with 6 bases between. The CDR3 is 12 amino acids. Germline CDR1 SEHNR, CDR2 FQNEAQ (reference sequence). The data belong to a study of T cell repertoires in cytomegalovirus infection. Background on the study: It was the public TCR beta signatures that indicated both CMV infection and matching HLA type.

Study-level results: The ex vivo response showed dominance by HLA-C-restricted CMV-specific TCR beta clonotypes.

MiXCR, applied by TCRdb to the reads, yields one record per CDR3 protein. The sample has around 190,000 distinct CDR3 sequences, 13% to 15% seen once; the top ten hold more than 20%. This TCR derives from a human donor in good health (CMV status not recorded). Some clones in this sample may be carry-over from other donors' samples. This chain links TRBV7-9 with TRBJ1-1, with D hard to call. Source material: PBMCs. CDR3 residues: CASSFKPTEAFF. CDR3 DNA sequence: TGTGCCAGCAGCTTCAAGCCCACTGAAGCTTTCTTT.